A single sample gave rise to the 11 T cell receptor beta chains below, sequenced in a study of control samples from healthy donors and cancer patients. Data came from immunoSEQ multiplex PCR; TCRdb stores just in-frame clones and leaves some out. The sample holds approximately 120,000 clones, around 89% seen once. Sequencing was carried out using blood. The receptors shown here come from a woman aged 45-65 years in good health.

The CDR3 coding sequence is TGTGCCAGCAGCGTTGGGGATTTGATTAGGTTGGGCGAGCAGTACTTC. This gives the protein CASSVGDLIRLGEQYF. The genes are TRBV9 and TRBJ2-7, with D hard to call. The V end was cut by 2 bases, the J end by 6 bases, with 21 bases between. The CDR3 loop spans 16 amino acids. Germline assignment: CDR1 SGDLS and CDR2 YYNGEE.

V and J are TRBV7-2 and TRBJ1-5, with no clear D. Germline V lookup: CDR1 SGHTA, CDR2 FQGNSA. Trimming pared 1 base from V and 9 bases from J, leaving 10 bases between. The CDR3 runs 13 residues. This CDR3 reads CASSLGDRRPQHF. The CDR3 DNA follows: TGTGCCAGCAGCTTAGGAGACCGCCGGCCCCAGCATTTT.

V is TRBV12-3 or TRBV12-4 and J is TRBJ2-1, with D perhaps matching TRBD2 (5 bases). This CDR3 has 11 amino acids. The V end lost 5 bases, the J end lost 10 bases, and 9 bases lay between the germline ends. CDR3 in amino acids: CASSLTREQFF. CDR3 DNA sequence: TGTGCCAGCAGTCTCACTAGAGAGCAGTTCTTC.

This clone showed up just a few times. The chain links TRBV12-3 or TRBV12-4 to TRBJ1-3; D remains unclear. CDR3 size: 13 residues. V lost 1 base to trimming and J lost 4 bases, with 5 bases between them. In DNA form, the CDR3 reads TGTGCCAGCAGTTTAGTTACCGGAAACACCATATATTTT. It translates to CASSLVTGNTIYF.

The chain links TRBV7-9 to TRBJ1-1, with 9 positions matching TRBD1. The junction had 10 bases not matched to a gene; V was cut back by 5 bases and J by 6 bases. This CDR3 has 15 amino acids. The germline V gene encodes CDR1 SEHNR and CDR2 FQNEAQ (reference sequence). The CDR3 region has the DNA TGTGCCAGCAGCCCCGACAGGGGGAGGGGCCCTGAAGCTTTCTTT. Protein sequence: CASSPDRGRGPEAFF.

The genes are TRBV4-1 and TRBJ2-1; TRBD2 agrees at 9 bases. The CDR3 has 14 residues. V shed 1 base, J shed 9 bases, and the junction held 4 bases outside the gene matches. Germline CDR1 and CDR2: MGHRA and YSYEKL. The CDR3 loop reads CASSQALAGSEQFF. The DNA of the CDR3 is TGCGCCAGCAGCCAAGCTCTAGCGGGGTCTGAGCAGTTCTTC.

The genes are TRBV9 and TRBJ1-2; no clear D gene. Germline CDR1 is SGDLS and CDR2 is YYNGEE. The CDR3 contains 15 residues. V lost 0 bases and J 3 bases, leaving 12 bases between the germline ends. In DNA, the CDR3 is TGTGCCAGCAGCGTAGAGGTGGGCTTAGACTATGGCTACACCTTC. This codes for CASSVEVGLDYGYTF.

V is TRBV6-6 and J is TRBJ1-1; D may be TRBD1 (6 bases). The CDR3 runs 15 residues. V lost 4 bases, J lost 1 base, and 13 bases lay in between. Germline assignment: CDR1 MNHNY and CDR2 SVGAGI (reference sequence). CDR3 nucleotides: TGTGCCAGCAGTTTTACCGGGACACCGAACACTGAAGCTTTCTTT. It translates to CASSFTGTPNTEAFF.

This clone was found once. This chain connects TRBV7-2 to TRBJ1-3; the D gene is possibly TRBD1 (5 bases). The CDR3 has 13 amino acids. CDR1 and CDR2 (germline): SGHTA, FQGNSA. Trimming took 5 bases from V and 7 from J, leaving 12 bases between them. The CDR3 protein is CASSPRQSNTIYF. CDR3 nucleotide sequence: TGTGCCAGCAGCCCCCGACAGAGTAACACCATATATTTT.

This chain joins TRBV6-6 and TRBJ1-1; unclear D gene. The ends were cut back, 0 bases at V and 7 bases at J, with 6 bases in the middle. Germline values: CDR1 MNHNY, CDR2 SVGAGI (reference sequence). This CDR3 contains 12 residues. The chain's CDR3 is CASSYSEGEAFF. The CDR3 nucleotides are TGTGCCAGCAGTTACTCGGAGGGTGAAGCTTTCTTT.

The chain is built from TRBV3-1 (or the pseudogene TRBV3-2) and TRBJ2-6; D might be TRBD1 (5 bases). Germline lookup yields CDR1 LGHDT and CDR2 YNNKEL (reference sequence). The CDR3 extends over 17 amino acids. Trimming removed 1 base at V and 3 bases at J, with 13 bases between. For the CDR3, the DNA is TGTGCCAGCAGCCAAGGATCATGGACAAGTGGGGCCAACGTCCTGACTTTC. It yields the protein CASSQGSWTSGANVLTF.